This T cell receptor beta chain was sequenced for a study of CD8 T cells in ankylosing spondylitis. After removal of 4 bases from V and 6 bases from J, the junction contained 4 bases not matched to a gene. Germline CDR1 SGHTS, CDR2 YDEGEE. CDR3 length: 15 amino acids. A quantitative 5'-RACE method, one with molecular barcodes, was used to make TCR beta libraries. Via MiXCR, TCRdb re-called the 5' RACE reads, giving one row per CDR3 protein. The data contain under 150,000 distinct CDR3 sequences, around 9% of them singletons. This clonotype was observed many times. What it binds is unknown. The study, taken as a whole, reports: Researchers reportedly found disease-linked clones significantly enriched in matched ankylosing spondylitis synovial fluid. A subset of motif variants has previously been described in the synovial fluid and blood of reactive arthritis.

This clonotype was sampled from a male donor with ankylosing spondylitis or in good health (not recorded which). The chain couples TRBV5-8 to TRBJ2-1; 13 bases fit TRBD2. Sequenced material: blood, either unsorted or a sorted T cell fraction (not recorded which). CDR3 loop: CASSQRTSGSNEQFF. The CDR3 nucleotides are TGTGCCAGCAGCCAAAGGACTAGCGGGAGCAATGAGCAGTTCTTC.